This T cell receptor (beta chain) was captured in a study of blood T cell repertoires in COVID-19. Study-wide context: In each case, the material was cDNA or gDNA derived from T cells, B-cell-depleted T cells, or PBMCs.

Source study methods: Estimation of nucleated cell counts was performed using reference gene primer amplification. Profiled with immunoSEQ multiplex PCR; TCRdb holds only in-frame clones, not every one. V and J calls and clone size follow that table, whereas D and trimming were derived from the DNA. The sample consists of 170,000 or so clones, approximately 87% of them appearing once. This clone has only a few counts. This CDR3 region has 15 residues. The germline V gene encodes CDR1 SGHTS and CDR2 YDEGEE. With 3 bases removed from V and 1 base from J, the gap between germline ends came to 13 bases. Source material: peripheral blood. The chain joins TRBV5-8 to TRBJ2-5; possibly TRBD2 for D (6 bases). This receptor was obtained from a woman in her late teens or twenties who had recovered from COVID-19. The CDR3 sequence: CASSSLDYPQETQYF. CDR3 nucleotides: TGTGCCAGCAGCTCCCTGGACTATCCCCAAGAGACCCAGTACTTC.